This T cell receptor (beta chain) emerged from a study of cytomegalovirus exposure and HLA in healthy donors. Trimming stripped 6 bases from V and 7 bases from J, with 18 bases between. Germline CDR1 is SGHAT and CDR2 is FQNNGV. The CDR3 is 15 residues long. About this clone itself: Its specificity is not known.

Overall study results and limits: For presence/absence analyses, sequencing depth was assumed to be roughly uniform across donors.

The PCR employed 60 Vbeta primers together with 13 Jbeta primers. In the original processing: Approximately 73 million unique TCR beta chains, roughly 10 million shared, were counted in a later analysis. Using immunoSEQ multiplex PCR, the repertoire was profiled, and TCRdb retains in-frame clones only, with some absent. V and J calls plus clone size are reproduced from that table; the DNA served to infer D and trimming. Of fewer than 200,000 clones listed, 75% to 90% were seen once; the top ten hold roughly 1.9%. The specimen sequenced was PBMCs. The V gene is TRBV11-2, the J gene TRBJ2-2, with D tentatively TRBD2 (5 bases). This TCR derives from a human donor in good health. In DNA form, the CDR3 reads TGTGCCAGCAGTTCTGTTAAGGGAGATTTCGGGGAGCTGTTTTTT. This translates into CASSSVKGDFGELFF.